Listed below are T cell receptor beta chains from one sample, sequenced in a study of blood T cells in healthy people across ages. TCRdb reprocessed the 5' RACE reads with MiXCR, giving one entry per CDR3 protein. There are under 750,000 distinct CDR3 sequences in the sample; about 45% occur only once, and 20% to 25% lies in the top ten. The sample consisted of blood. The receptors were gathered from a man older than 75 in good health. Each CDR3 is given with its conserved first and last residue. The D gene is left open where the match is weak. Clone size appears in some rows only: once, few, many, or a class for an expanded clone.

>TRBJ2-1|.|TRBV20-1|few
TGCAGTGCTAGAGATGGCGGTAAAGAGGAGCAGTTCTTC
CSARDGGKEEQFF
>TRBJ2-7|.|TRBV4-1|.
TGCGCCAGCAGTACGGAGAGCGCTTCTTCCGAGCAGTACTTC
CASSTESASSEQYF
>TRBJ2-2|.|TRBV5-1|.
TGCGCCAGCAGCTTAATGGCAGACCCGAACACCGGGGAGCTGTTTTTT
CASSLMADPNTGELFF
>TRBJ2-7|.|TRBV11-2|few
TGTGCCAGCAGCCTACCCAGAAGTTATCAGTACTTC
CASSLPRSYQYF
>TRBJ2-3|.|TRBV5-1|few
TGCGCCAGCAGCTTGGAGGGCCAGAGCACAGATACGCAGTATTTT
CASSLEGQSTDTQYF
>TRBJ2-1|.|TRBV6-5|.
TGTGCCAGCAGCCTCGCAGGACAGTACAATGAGCAGTTCTTC
CASSLAGQYNEQFF
>TRBJ2-7|.|TRBV7-2|.
TGTGCCAGCAGCACAGGACATGAACCCTACGAGCAGTACTTC
CASSTGHEPYEQYF
>TRBJ2-5|.|TRBV15|.
TGTGCCACCAGCAGAGATATCTCAAACCAAGAGACCCAGTACTTC
CATSRDISNQETQYF
>TRBJ2-1|TRBD2|TRBV7-3|few
TGTGCCAGCAGCTTAATGGGGACTATCAATGAGCAGTTCTTC
CASSLMGTINEQFF
>TRBJ2-1|TRBD1|TRBV10-3|once
TGTGCCATCAGTGGAGGGACAGGGGGGGCTGAGCAGTTCTTC
CAISGGTGGAEQFF
>TRBJ2-1|TRBD2|TRBV7-2|.
TGTGCCAGCAGCTTAGTAGGCAGCGGGAGGTTACATGAGCAGTTCTTC
CASSLVGSGRLHEQFF
>TRBJ2-2|.|TRBV20-1|few
TGCAGTGCTAGGCGGCTGGGGGCCGGGGAGCTGTTTTTT
CSARRLGAGELFF
>TRBJ2-3|TRBD1|TRBV5-1|.
TGCGCCAGCAGCTTGACCTACAGGGGGGATACGCAGTATTTT
CASSLTYRGDTQYF
>TRBJ1-5|.|TRBV6-5|.
TGTGCCAGCAGTTACCCAGCCTTTAGCGGGGGGGATACAAGAGGGACCCAGCATTTT
CASSYPAFSGGDTRGTQHF
>TRBJ2-3|TRBD2|TRBV4-1|few
TGCGCCAGCAGCCAAGAGGGGAGGGCGGTGGATACGCAGTATTTT
CASSQEGRAVDTQYF
>TRBJ1-2|.|TRBV20-1|.
TGCAGTGCTAGAGGAGGACAAGGAGCTAACTATGGCTACACCTTC
CSARGGQGANYGYTF
>TRBJ2-7|.|TRBV7-8|.
TGTGCCAGCAGCCCAGCCGGGACCGCTTCACGCGAGCAGTACTTC
CASSPAGTASREQYF
>TRBJ1-5|.|TRBV21-1|once
TGTGCCAGCAGCAAAGCCAGGGACAGGGCCAAAAGCAATCAGCCCCAGCATTTT
CASSKARDRAKSNQPQHF
>TRBJ2-7|.|TRBV6-2/TRBV6-3|.
TGTGCCAGCACCGACGGGTCCTCCTGCGAGCAGTACTTC
CASTDGSSCEQYF
>TRBJ1-1|TRBD1|TRBV29-1|once
TGCAGCGGCCGGTGGACAGGGGCGGAAGCTTTCTTT
CSGRWTGAEAFF
>TRBJ2-4|TRBD2|TRBV20-1|.
TGCAGTGCTAGCGGGACTAGCGGGAGGTTAGCCAAAAACATTCAGTACTTC
CSASGTSGRLAKNIQYF
>TRBJ2-3|TRBD2|TRBV7-2|.
TGTGCCAGCAGCCGAATTGGACTAGCGGGGGGTGTCAGCACAGATACGCAGTATTTT
CASSRIGLAGGVSTDTQYF
>TRBJ2-7|.|TRBV3-1|.
TGTGCCAGCAGCCACCATTTCGTCTCCTACGAGCAGTACTTC
CASSHHFVSYEQYF
>TRBJ2-4|.|TRBV3-1|.
TGTGCCAGCAGCCAGACCCCAGGGCTCCTAGCCAAAAACATTCAGTACTTC
CASSQTPGLLAKNIQYF
>TRBJ2-1|.|TRBV30|few
TGTGCCTGGAGTAGGACTCAATACAATGAGCAGTTCTTC
CAWSRTQYNEQFF
>TRBJ2-3|.|TRBV7-2|few
TGTGCCAGCAGCTTTATGCTGGGGACAGATACGCAGTATTTT
CASSFMLGTDTQYF
>TRBJ2-5|TRBD1|TRBV6-1|.
TGTGCCAGCAGTCAGTTAAAGGACAGGGGAAAAAAGGGCGAGACCCAGTACTTC
CASSQLKDRGKKGETQYF
>TRBJ2-2|TRBD1|TRBV29-1|.
TGCAGCGTTGGCAAAGGGGGCTCCGGGGAGCTGTTTTTT
CSVGKGGSGELFF
>TRBJ1-2|.|TRBV4-3|few
TGCGCCAGCAGCCAAGATCCGGCGTACACTGGCTACACCTTC
CASSQDPAYTGYTF
>TRBJ1-4|.|TRBV7-9|many
TGTGCCAGCAGCTCACCCCGGGTAGAGGAAAAACTGTTTTTT
CASSSPRVEEKLFF
>TRBJ1-3|TRBD1|TRBV20-1|once
TGCAGTGCTAGAGATGGGACAGCTGGAAACACCATATATTTT
CSARDGTAGNTIYF
>TRBJ2-4|.|TRBV20-1|.
TGCAGTGCTAGAGTCCCCCAGGGCAATGAGCAGTACTTC
CSARVPQGNEQYF
>TRBJ2-1|.|TRBV6-2/TRBV6-3|few
TGTGCCAGCAGCCAGGGCCCTCTGATCTACAATGAGCAGTTCTTC
CASSQGPLIYNEQFF
>TRBJ2-1|TRBD2|TRBV7-3|.
TGTGCCAGCAGCTCTACTAGCGCCACCTACAATGAGCAGTTCTTC
CASSSTSATYNEQFF
>TRBJ2-1|.|TRBV4-1|.
TGCGCCAGCAGCCAAGATGGCAGTTTGAGGCTACACAATGAGCAGTTCTTC
CASSQDGSLRLHNEQFF
>TRBJ2-7|.|TRBV12-3/TRBV12-4|few
TGTGCCAGCAGTCGTATCCTAAGCTCCTACGAGCAGTACTTC
CASSRILSSYEQYF
>TRBJ2-6|.|TRBV11-2|.
TGTGCCAGCAGCTTAGGGGCAGTCTACTCTGGGGCCAACGTCCTGACTTTC
CASSLGAVYSGANVLTF
>TRBJ2-2|.|TRBV7-3|.
TGTGCCAGCAGCTTAAGGGGGACGGCCCTTACCGGGGAGCTGTTTTTT
CASSLRGTALTGELFF
>TRBJ2-5|.|TRBV12-3/TRBV12-4|.
TGTGCCAGCAGTGTGGACAGAGAGACCCAGTACTTC
CASSVDRETQYF
>TRBJ2-1|.|TRBV7-3|.
TGTGCCAGCAGCTTAAGGCTAGCGAACAATGAGCAGTTCTTC
CASSLRLANNEQFF